Given below is one TCR beta chain in context. What it recognizes is unknown. This entry comes from a study of cytomegalovirus exposure and HLA in healthy donors. About the research overall: Among the approximately 400 genotyped donors, around 81% were placed in the Caucasian-associated ancestry cluster.

Whole-study results and caveats: In a later analysis, compared with equally common non-associated chains, HLA-associated beta chains were more expanded. An Asian-associated ancestry cluster reportedly showed fewer N-insertions than the approximately 690-donor mean in a later analysis.

Germline assignment: CDR1 SGDLS and CDR2 YYNGEE. V lost 5 bases and J lost 5, with 10 bases in between. The CDR3 length is 13 residues. With 60 Vbeta and 13 Jbeta primers, the PCR was carried out. Here immunoSEQ multiplex PCR was the method, and the copy in TCRdb shows in-frame clones only, minus some. Here the sample spans about 130,000 clones, roughly 80% being singletons. What was sequenced was PBMCs. This clonotype was sampled from a girl aged 2 to 9 in good health and CMV-seronegative. The chain couples TRBV9 to TRBJ2-2; a possible D gene is TRBD1 (6 bases). The DNA of the CDR3 is TGTGCCAGCAGTGAACAGGGAACCGGGGAGCTGTTTTTT. This encodes CASSEQGTGELFF.